This is a list of T cell receptor beta chains from one sample in a study of blood T cell repertoires in COVID-19. TCRdb's copy holds only in-frame clones and misses some; the assay was immunoSEQ multiplex PCR. The data hold 150,000 or so clones, with 86% observed a single time. The specimen sequenced was peripheral blood. These receptors were taken from a man aged 45-65 years with active or convalescent COVID-19. CDR3s include the opening cysteine and the closing phenylalanine or tryptophan. Each record gives: J gene, V gene, D gene, clone size, CDR3 protein, CDR3 DNA. A D gene is named only where the DNA matches it firmly. Size is stated for part of the rows, as once, few or many counts, or as a class when the clone is expanded.

j_gene: TRBJ2-7
v_gene: TRBV29-1
d_gene: TRBD2
abundance: few
CDR3aa: CSVANPGLAGGEQYF
CDR3nt: TGCAGCGTCGCCAACCCTGGACTAGCGGGGGGCGAGCAGTACTTC

j_gene: TRBJ1-5
v_gene: TRBV24-1
d_gene: TRBD1
abundance: .
CDR3aa: CATSDRTGAEGNQPQHF
CDR3nt: TGTGCCACCAGTGACCGGACAGGGGCGGAGGGCAATCAGCCCCAGCATTTT

j_gene: TRBJ1-6
v_gene: TRBV5-1
d_gene: TRBD1
abundance: .
CDR3aa: CASSDKQGADNSPLHF
CDR3nt: TGCGCCAGCAGCGATAAACAGGGGGCTGATAATTCACCCCTCCACTTT

j_gene: TRBJ2-7
v_gene: TRBV4-1
d_gene: TRBD2
abundance: .
CDR3aa: CASSHSLGRGRIYEQYF
CDR3nt: TGCGCCAGCAGCCACTCTCTTGGGCGCGGGAGAATATACGAGCAGTACTTC

j_gene: TRBJ1-2
v_gene: TRBV12-3/TRBV12-4
d_gene: TRBD1
abundance: .
CDR3aa: CASSFYRGDGYTF
CDR3nt: TGTGCCAGCAGTTTCTACAGGGGGGATGGCTACACCTTC

j_gene: TRBJ2-7
v_gene: TRBV15
d_gene: .
abundance: .
CDR3aa: CATSRAAGQYEQYF
CDR3nt: TGTGCCACCAGCAGGGCGGCAGGGCAGTACGAGCAGTACTTC

j_gene: TRBJ1-5
v_gene: TRBV14
d_gene: TRBD1
abundance: .
CDR3aa: CASSRGQGANQPQHF
CDR3nt: TGTGCCAGCAGCCGAGGACAGGGGGCGAATCAGCCCCAGCATTTT

j_gene: TRBJ1-2
v_gene: TRBV9
d_gene: TRBD1
abundance: few
CDR3aa: CASSVEGQGVYGYTF
CDR3nt: TGTGCCAGCAGCGTCGAGGGACAGGGAGTCTATGGCTACACCTTC

j_gene: TRBJ1-5
v_gene: TRBV6-6
d_gene: TRBD1
abundance: .
CDR3aa: CASRGTGARGNQPQHF
CDR3nt: TGTGCCAGCAGGGGGACAGGGGCCCGAGGCAATCAGCCCCAGCATTTT

j_gene: TRBJ1-2
v_gene: TRBV9
d_gene: .
abundance: .
CDR3aa: CASSPSSYSALYGYTF
CDR3nt: TGTGCCAGCAGCCCATCCTCTTATAGTGCGTTGTATGGCTACACCTTC

j_gene: TRBJ1-4
v_gene: TRBV18
d_gene: .
abundance: .
CDR3aa: CASSPDRTQNEKLFF
CDR3nt: TGTGCCAGCTCACCAGATCGAACCCAGAATGAAAAACTGTTTTTT

j_gene: TRBJ1-4
v_gene: TRBV5-1
d_gene: TRBD1
abundance: .
CDR3aa: CASRRTGASEKLFF
CDR3nt: TGCGCCAGCAGGCGGACAGGGGCGAGTGAAAAACTGTTTTTT

j_gene: TRBJ2-3
v_gene: TRBV7-3
d_gene: .
abundance: .
CDR3aa: CASSLSDGGTQYF
CDR3nt: TGTGCCAGCAGCCTTTCCGATGGAGGCACGCAGTATTTT

j_gene: TRBJ2-1
v_gene: TRBV6-5
d_gene: TRBD2
abundance: .
CDR3aa: CAREAGGWDNEQFF
CDR3nt: TGTGCCAGGGAAGCGGGGGGTTGGGACAATGAGCAGTTCTTC

j_gene: TRBJ2-7
v_gene: TRBV24-1
d_gene: TRBD1
abundance: .
CDR3aa: CATSDPGTDPYEQYF
CDR3nt: TGTGCCACCAGTGATCCCGGGACAGATCCCTACGAGCAGTACTTC

j_gene: TRBJ2-2
v_gene: TRBV29-1
d_gene: TRBD1
abundance: .
CDR3aa: CSARQGVNTGELFF
CDR3nt: TGCAGCGCTAGACAGGGGGTAAACACCGGGGAGCTGTTTTTT

j_gene: TRBJ2-1
v_gene: TRBV7-2
d_gene: TRBD2
abundance: .
CDR3aa: CASSLGGLAGGYNEQFF
CDR3nt: TGTGCCAGCAGCTTAGGGGGACTAGCGGGAGGTTACAATGAGCAGTTCTTC

j_gene: TRBJ2-7
v_gene: TRBV2
d_gene: .
abundance: .
CDR3aa: CASSEGPDYEQYF
CDR3nt: TGTGCCAGCAGTGAGGGCCCAGACTACGAGCAGTACTTC

j_gene: TRBJ2-2
v_gene: TRBV5-5
d_gene: .
abundance: .
CDR3aa: CASSSGLLLNTGELFF
CDR3nt: TGTGCCAGCAGCTCAGGACTCCTTTTAAACACCGGGGAGCTGTTTTTT

j_gene: TRBJ2-7
v_gene: TRBV20-1
d_gene: .
abundance: .
CDR3aa: CSASRLAPSYEQYF
CDR3nt: TGCAGTGCTAGTCGGCTAGCACCCTCCTACGAGCAGTACTTC

j_gene: TRBJ1-6
v_gene: TRBV7-8
d_gene: .
abundance: .
CDR3aa: CASSQGRTIDSPLHF
CDR3nt: TGTGCCAGCAGCCAGGGGCGGACAATCGATTCACCCCTCCACTTT

j_gene: TRBJ1-1
v_gene: TRBV6-5
d_gene: TRBD1
abundance: few
CDR3aa: CASRHYRGETEAFF
CDR3nt: TGTGCCAGCAGACATTACAGGGGAGAAACTGAAGCTTTCTTT

j_gene: TRBJ2-1
v_gene: TRBV11-2
d_gene: TRBD2
abundance: .
CDR3aa: CASSLILAGGWSSYNEQFF
CDR3nt: TGTGCCAGCAGCTTAATCTTAGCGGGGGGCTGGAGCTCCTACAATGAGCAGTTCTTC

j_gene: TRBJ2-7
v_gene: TRBV7-2
d_gene: .
abundance: once
CDR3aa: CASSLGSREHEQYF
CDR3nt: TGTGCCAGCAGCTTAGGGTCGAGGGAGCACGAGCAGTACTTC

j_gene: TRBJ1-3
v_gene: TRBV18
d_gene: .
abundance: .
CDR3aa: CASSPGQIDSGNTIYF
CDR3nt: TGTGCCAGCTCACCCGGACAGATCGACTCTGGAAACACCATATATTTT

j_gene: TRBJ2-3
v_gene: TRBV3-1/TRBV3-2
d_gene: TRBD2
abundance: .
CDR3aa: CASSQDRRGGQYF
CDR3nt: TGTGCCAGCAGCCAAGATAGGCGGGGGGGTCAATATTTT

j_gene: TRBJ1-4
v_gene: TRBV7-9
d_gene: TRBD1
abundance: .
CDR3aa: CASSKGQETNEKLFF
CDR3nt: TGTGCCAGCAGCAAAGGACAGGAAACTAATGAAAAACTGTTTTTT

j_gene: TRBJ1-2
v_gene: TRBV5-1
d_gene: .
abundance: .
CDR3aa: CASSPEAGRTNYGYTF
CDR3nt: TGCGCCAGCAGCCCGGAAGCGGGACGGACAAACTATGGCTACACCTTC

j_gene: TRBJ1-2
v_gene: TRBV18
d_gene: TRBD1
abundance: .
CDR3aa: CASSPRGDSYYGYTF
CDR3nt: TGTGCCAGCTCACCTAGGGGGGACAGTTACTATGGCTACACCTTC

j_gene: TRBJ1-5
v_gene: TRBV7-9
d_gene: .
abundance: .
CDR3aa: CASSAGDSRQPQHF
CDR3nt: TGTGCCAGCAGCGCGGGGGATTCACGGCAGCCCCAGCATTTT

j_gene: TRBJ1-4
v_gene: TRBV11-3
d_gene: TRBD1
abundance: .
CDR3aa: CASSDRTGGEKLFF
CDR3nt: TGTGCCAGCAGCGACCGTACAGGGGGTGAAAAACTGTTTTTT

j_gene: TRBJ2-3
v_gene: TRBV25-1
d_gene: TRBD1
abundance: .
CDR3aa: CASSEGARGSYAQYF
CDR3nt: TGTGCCAGCAGTGAGGGGGCCAGGGGGTCCTATGCGCAGTATTTT